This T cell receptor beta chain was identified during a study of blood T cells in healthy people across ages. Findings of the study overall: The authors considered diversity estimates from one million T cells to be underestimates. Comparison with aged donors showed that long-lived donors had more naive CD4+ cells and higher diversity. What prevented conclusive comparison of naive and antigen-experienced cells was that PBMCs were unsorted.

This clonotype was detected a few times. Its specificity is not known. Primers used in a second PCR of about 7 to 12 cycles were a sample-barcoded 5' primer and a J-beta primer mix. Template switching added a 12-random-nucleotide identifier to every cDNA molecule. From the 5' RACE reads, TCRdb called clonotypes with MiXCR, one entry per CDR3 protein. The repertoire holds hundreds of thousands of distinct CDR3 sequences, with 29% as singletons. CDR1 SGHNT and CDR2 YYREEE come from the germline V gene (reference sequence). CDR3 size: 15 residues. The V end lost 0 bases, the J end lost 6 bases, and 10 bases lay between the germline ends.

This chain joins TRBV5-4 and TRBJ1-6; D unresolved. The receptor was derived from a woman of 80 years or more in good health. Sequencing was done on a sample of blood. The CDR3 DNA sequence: TGTGCCAGCAGCTTGGAAACCGGCCTTAATTCACCCCTCCACTTT. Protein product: CASSLETGLNSPLHF. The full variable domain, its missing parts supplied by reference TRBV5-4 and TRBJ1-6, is ETGVTQSPTHLIKTRGQQVTLRCSSQSGHNTVSWYQQALGQGPQFIFQYYREEENGRGNFPPRFSGLQFPNYSSELNVNALELDDSALYLCASSLETGLNSPLHFGNGTRLTVT.